This TCR beta chain came from a study of blood T cells in healthy people across ages. Findings of the study overall: Donor CMV status was unknown, possibly confounding expanded clonotype changes.

Points on this clonotype: Its antigen is unidentified.

CDR3 length: 13 residues. The V gene lost 5 bases and the J gene lost 6 bases, with 11 bases spanning the gap. CDR1 is WSHSY, CDR2 SAAADI, per germline. Those donating, healthy Caucasian individuals from Russia, were aged about 6 to 95. Combining a sample-barcoded 5' primer with a J-beta primer mix, a second PCR ran for about 6 to 11 cycles. Every cDNA was tagged by a template-switch adaptor with 12 random nucleotides. One entry per CDR3 protein results from TCRdb running MiXCR on the 5' RACE reads. The sample shows roughly 800,000 distinct CDR3 sequences, 25% to 30% of them seen only once. Separately, the same data were catalogued under a study of T cells of mothers and their children.

V is TRBV10-2 and J is TRBJ1-5; D might be TRBD1 (5 bases). The sample consisted of blood. The receptor's source is a boy under 18 in good health. In DNA, the CDR3 is TGCGCCAGCAGTCAGGGAATAGGTCAGCCCCAGCATTTT. Amino acid sequence: CASSQGIGQPQHF.